This TCR beta chain was observed in a study of T cells in localized non-small cell lung cancer (dated by TCRdb to the early 2020s). General notes on the study: T cell repertoires of about 230 early-stage NSCLC patients were analyzed, with tumors being compared against uninvolved tumor-adjacent lungs. Of the NSCLC patients, fewer than 150 were male and around 99 were female, and the mean age was approximately 66 years. The cohort was made up of around 250 treatment-naive NSCLC patients whose localized lung tumors had been resected.

This clone has more than one count but fewer than ten. The specificity of this receptor is unknown. No much larger clonotype is one base removed from it; base qualities were not supplied. At diagnosis, tumor, uninvolved tumor-adjacent lung and peripheral blood were collected and then preserved as a mix of FFPE and fresh-frozen material. What the work shows at the level of the full study, not this receptor alone: Uninvolved tumor-adjacent lung showed the highest T cell clonality, higher than tumor, which suggests more focused antigenic responses in the adjacent lung. Because of the exploratory design, TCR variables were selected using unadjusted p-values without false-discovery rate correction. Because multi-region tumor sequencing was not done, intratumor heterogeneity could not be ruled out. A median of roughly 60 of the top 100 tumor clones were detected in paired uninvolved adjacent lung, and 25 to 35 of these tumor clones were also found among the top 100 clones of the paired uninvolved adjacent lung. Longer overall survival was associated with higher blood T cell density, whereas shorter survival was associated with higher adjacent-lung clonality.

Reading the germline V gene gives CDR1 SGHNT and CDR2 YENEEA. Cut back by 5 bases and 4 bases, the V and J ends lie 14 bases apart. The CDR3 starts with the cysteine, ends with the phenylalanine, and has 14 residues. Here the CDR3 DNA is all that survives: 42 bases in frame from base 1. The immunoSEQ Assay was used to sequence TCR beta CDR3 regions from DNA. Turning to the authors' computational methods: To compute T cell density, TCR beta template counts were normalized to usable DNA, which was estimated by amplifying housekeeping genes. Using the preseqR package, richness was estimated by extrapolating to 120,000 templates for tissue samples and 400,000 templates for PBMC samples. Clonality was defined by subtracting Pielou's evenness from one. Differential abundance testing on productive amino-acid clonotypes, with a minimum total count of 5 and an alpha of 0.1, was used to identify tissue-enriched TCRs. The Jaccard Index and the Morisita Overlap Index were used to quantify repertoire overlap between compartments. GLIPH grouped TCR beta CDR3s together with public tetramer-defined viral CDR3s, and a viral motif had to include at least three viral sequences and also show V-gene enrichment. The source is immuneACCESS, and TCRdb retained only in-frame sequences with V and J called. Part of the clones is not carried over; for the studies checked, unresolved V genes explain less than half of this, and the remainder is unexplained. The DNA was the basis for D and trimming; V, J and clone size are from that table. The sample table holds about 580 clones, of which about 38% were seen once. The ten largest clones represent 10% of the sample.

The input for sequencing was lung tumor tissue, taken before any cancer treatment. The chain is encoded by TRBV11-3 joined to TRBJ1-2, and perhaps TRBD1 as D gene, on 5 matching bases. The clonotype was recovered from a female donor at least 60 years old with stage I lung adenocarcinoma. Here the CDR3 is given as CASSKWDGTYGYTF. The nucleotide sequence is TGTGCCAGCAGCAAGTGGGACGGTACCTATGGCTACACCTTC. The variable domain in full, with residues beyond the CDR3 obtained from the reference TRBV11-3 and TRBJ1-2 genes, is EAGVVQSPRYKIIEKKQPVAFWCNPISGHNTLYWYLQNLGQGPELLIRYENEEAVDDSQLPKDRFSAERLKGVDSTLKIQPAELGDSAVYLCASSKWDGTYGYTFGSGTRLTVV.